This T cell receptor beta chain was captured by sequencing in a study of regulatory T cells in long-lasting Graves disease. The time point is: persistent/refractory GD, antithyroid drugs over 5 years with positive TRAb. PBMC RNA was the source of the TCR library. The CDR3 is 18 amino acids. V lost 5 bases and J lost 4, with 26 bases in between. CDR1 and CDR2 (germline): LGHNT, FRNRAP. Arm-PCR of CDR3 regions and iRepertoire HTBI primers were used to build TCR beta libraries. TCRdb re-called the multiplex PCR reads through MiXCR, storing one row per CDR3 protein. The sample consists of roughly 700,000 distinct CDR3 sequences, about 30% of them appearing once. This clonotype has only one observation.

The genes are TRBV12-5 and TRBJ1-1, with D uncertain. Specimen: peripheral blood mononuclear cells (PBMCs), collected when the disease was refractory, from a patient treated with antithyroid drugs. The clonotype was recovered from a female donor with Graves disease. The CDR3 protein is CASGNPTDPLAFGTEAFF. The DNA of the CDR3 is TGTGCTAGTGGTAACCCTACAGACCCGTTGGCCTTTGGCACTGAAGCTTTCTTT.